The rows below give T cell receptor beta chains drawn from one sample of a study of blood T cells in healthy people across ages. One entry per CDR3 protein, called by TCRdb with MiXCR from the 5' RACE reads. The sample includes around 820,000 distinct CDR3 sequences, 20% to 25% of them seen just once. The same sample was also used in a study of T cells of mothers and their children.

The sample consisted of blood. All receptors come from a boy aged 5-17 years in good health. CDR3s include the opening cysteine and the closing phenylalanine or tryptophan. Clone size appears in some rows only: once, few, many, or a class for an expanded clone.

size	length	J	V	CDR3
-	12	TRBJ2-3	TRBV12-3/TRBV12-4	CAGSFRPDTQYF
few	13	TRBJ2-7	TRBV5-1	CASSWTGTGEQYF
-	14	TRBJ2-3	TRBV29-1	CSAEGQGLTDTQYF
-	15	TRBJ2-3	TRBV7-2	CASSLRWDHTDTQYF
-	12	TRBJ1-3	TRBV20-1	CSARGQGGTIYF
-	17	TRBJ2-3	TRBV12-3/TRBV12-4	CASSLALTGASTDTQYF
-	14	TRBJ2-3	TRBV12-3/TRBV12-4	CASSLSLSSDTQYF
few	14	TRBJ2-3	TRBV29-1	CSVEGQGSTDTQYF
-	15	TRBJ2-5	TRBV4-3	CASSQDRGGSETQYF
-	15	TRBJ2-6	TRBV9	CASSVVPAGANVLTF
once	14	TRBJ2-5	TRBV7-2	CARSPGGDQETQYF
-	14	TRBJ2-1	TRBV5-1	CASNRGPFYNEQFF
-	16	TRBJ1-2	TRBV19	CASSLRTGSYYYGYTF
-	15	TRBJ2-7	TRBV14	CASSQLAGDPYEQYF
once	13	TRBJ2-1	TRBV20-1	CSARDANYNEQFF
-	17	TRBJ2-7	TRBV6-2/TRBV6-3	CASSYVGLAGRNYEQYF
-	15	TRBJ1-3	TRBV9	CASSFGRYSGNTIYF
few	15	TRBJ2-5	TRBV2	CASRGQGLTQETQYF
few	16	TRBJ2-4	TRBV29-1	CSVGPEGHVAKNIQYF
-	12	TRBJ2-1	TRBV27	CASSFDSNEQFF
few	15	TRBJ2-5	TRBV29-1	CSVDGGWQFQETQYF
few	17	TRBJ1-3	TRBV6-4	CASSDSGAPISGNTIYF
-	13	TRBJ2-3	TRBV5-1	CASSTERADRQYF
few	15	TRBJ2-2	TRBV2	CASTPSGKNTGELFF
-	14	TRBJ2-5	TRBV7-2	CASSRTGMGETQYF
few	11	TRBJ1-1	TRBV11-2	CASSQNIEAFF
-	15	TRBJ2-1	TRBV7-3	CASSLNLAGYNEQFF
-	14	-	TRBV7-9	CASSTDPIPYEQYF
-	14	TRBJ2-5	TRBV13	CASSERTGGETQYF
few	16	TRBJ2-1	TRBV4-3	CASSQDLRGGNNEQFF
-	10	TRBJ1-1	TRBV29-1	CSVELGEAFF
few	15	TRBJ2-7	TRBV7-9	CASSLLAGDGGEQYF
few	16	TRBJ2-3	TRBV11-3	CASSDQGSINTDTQYF
-	16	TRBJ1-3	TRBV6-5	CASRQTGRGSGNTIYF
-	15	TRBJ2-7	TRBV6-6	CASSRLAGATYEQYF
few	14	TRBJ2-1	TRBV5-4	CASSFAGAGNEQFF
few	17	-	TRBV28	CASSLSGGGGYSYEQYF
few	13	TRBJ1-2	TRBV29-1	CSVDWGVNYGYTF
-	14	TRBJ2-5	TRBV6-5	CASGRDPFLETQYF